One T cell receptor (beta chain) is described in this entry. Its target is unknown. Produced via immunoSEQ multiplex PCR; TCRdb's table is partial and in-frame only. The sample includes some 100,000 clones, roughly 84% of them seen just once. Germline assignment: CDR1 DFQATT and CDR2 SNEGSKA (reference sequence). The CDR3 length is 11 residues. Trimming cost V 3 bases and J 8 bases, with 10 bases left between them. This sample was included in a study of T cell responses to AZD1222 COVID-19 vaccine. General study findings and limits: Spike-specific TCRs gained breadth and depth after people received two AZD1222 doses. The donors showed a predominance of white British ancestry and of females, with possible underestimation of clonal diversity.

The chain is built from TRBV20-1 and TRBJ1-1; tentatively, D is TRBD1 (6 bases). The TCR comes from an adult who received the AZD1222 COVID-19 vaccine. The material sequenced was peripheral blood, taken 28 days after the second AZD1222 dose. The CDR3 loop reads CSASTGTEAFF. The CDR3 coding sequence is TGCAGTGCTAGTACCGGGACAGAAGCTTTCTTT.